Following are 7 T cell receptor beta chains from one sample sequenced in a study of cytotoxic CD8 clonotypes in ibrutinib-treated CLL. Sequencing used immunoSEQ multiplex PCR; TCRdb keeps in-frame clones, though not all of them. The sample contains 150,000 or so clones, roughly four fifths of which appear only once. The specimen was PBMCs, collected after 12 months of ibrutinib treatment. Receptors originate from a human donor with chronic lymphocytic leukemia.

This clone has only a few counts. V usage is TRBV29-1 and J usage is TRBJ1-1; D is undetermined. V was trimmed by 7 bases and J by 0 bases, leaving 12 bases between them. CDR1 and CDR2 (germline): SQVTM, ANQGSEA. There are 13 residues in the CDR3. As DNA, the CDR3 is TGCAGCGCCAAAGGAGGGCTGAACACTGAAGCTTTCTTT. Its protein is CSAKGGLNTEAFF. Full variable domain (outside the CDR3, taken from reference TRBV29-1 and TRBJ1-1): SAVISQKPSRDICQRGTSLTIQCQVDSQVTMMFWYRQQPGQSLTLIATANQGSEATYESGFVIDKFPISRPNLTFSTLTVSNMSPEDSSIYLCSAKGGLNTEAFFGQGTRLTVV.

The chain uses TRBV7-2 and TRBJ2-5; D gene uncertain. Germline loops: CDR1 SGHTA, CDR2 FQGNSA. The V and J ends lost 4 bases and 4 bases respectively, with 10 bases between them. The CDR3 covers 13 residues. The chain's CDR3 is CASSSTFGETQYF. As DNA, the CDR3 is TGTGCCAGCAGCTCAACCTTTGGAGAGACCCAGTACTTC. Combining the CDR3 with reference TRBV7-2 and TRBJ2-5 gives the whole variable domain GAGVSQSPSNKVTEKGKDVELRCDPISGHTALYWYRQSLGQGLEFLIYFQGNSAPDKSGLPSDRFSAERTGGSVSTLTIQRTQQEDSAVYLCASSSTFGETQYFGPGTRLLVL.

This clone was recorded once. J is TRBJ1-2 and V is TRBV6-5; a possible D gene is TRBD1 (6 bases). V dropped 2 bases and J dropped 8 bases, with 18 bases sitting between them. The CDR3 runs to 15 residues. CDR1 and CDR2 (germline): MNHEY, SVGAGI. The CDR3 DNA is TGTGCCAGCAGTTACCCCCAAGGGGGGGCAAGAGGCTACACCTTC. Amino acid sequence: CASSYPQGGARGYTF.

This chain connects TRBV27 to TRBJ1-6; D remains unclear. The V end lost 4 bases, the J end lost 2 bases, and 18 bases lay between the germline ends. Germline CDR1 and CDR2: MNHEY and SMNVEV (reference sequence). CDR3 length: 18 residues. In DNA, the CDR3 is TGTGCCAGCAGTTCCCGCGCCGACTGGGGAACCTATAATTCACCCCTCCACTTT. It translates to CASSSRADWGTYNSPLHF.

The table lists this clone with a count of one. The CDR3 reads CASSLFTGRGEKLFF. The CDR3 DNA follows: TGTGCCAGCAGCCTATTTACAGGGAGGGGTGAAAAACTGTTTTTT. This chain connects TRBV6-6 to TRBJ1-4; weak D call: TRBD1 (6 bases). The CDR3 has 15 residues. CDR1 is MNHNY and CDR2 is SVGAGI in the germline V gene (reference sequence). Trimming took 6 bases from V and 7 from J, leaving 18 bases between them.

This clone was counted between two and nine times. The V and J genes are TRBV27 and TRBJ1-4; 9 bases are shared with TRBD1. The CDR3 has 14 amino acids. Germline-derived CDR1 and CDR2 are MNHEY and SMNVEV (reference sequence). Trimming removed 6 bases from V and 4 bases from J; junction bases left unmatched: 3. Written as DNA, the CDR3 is TGTGCCAGCAGCGGACAGGGGTATAATGAAAAACTGTTTTTT. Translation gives CASSGQGYNEKLFF.

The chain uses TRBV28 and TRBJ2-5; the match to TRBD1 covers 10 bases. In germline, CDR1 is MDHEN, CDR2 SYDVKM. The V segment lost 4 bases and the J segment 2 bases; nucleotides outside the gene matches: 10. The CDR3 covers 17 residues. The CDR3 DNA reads TGTGCCAGCAGTTGGCTGCCGGGACAGGGGCCTCAAGAGACCCAGTACTTC. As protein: CASSWLPGQGPQETQYF.